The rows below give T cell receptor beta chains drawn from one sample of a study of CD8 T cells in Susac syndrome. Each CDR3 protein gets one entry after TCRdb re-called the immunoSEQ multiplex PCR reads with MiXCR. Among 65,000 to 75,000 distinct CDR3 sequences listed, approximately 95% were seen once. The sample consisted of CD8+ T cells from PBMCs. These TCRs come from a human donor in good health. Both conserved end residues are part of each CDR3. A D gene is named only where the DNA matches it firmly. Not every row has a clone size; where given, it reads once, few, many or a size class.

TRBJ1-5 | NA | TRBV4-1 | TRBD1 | CASSPGQEAQPQHF | TGCGCCAGCAGCCCTGGACAGGAGGCTCAGCCCCAGCATTTT
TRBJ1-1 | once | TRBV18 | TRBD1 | CASSPDDRGVTEAFF | TGTGCCAGCTCACCTGACGACAGGGGGGTAACTGAAGCTTTCTTT
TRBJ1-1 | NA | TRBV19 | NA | CASLTGRGTEAFF | TGTGCCAGCCTGACGGGAAGAGGCACTGAAGCTTTCTTT
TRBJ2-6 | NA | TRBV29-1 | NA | CSVSTGFSGANVLTF | TGCAGCGTTTCTACAGGGTTCTCTGGGGCCAACGTCCTGACTTTC
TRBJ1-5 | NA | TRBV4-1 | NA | CASSQDRAVNQPQHF | TGCGCCAGCAGCCAAGATAGGGCAGTCAATCAGCCCCAGCATTTT
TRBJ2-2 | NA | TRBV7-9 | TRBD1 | CASSDPGQGTGELFF | TGTGCCAGCAGCGACCCGGGACAGGGGACCGGGGAGCTGTTTTTT
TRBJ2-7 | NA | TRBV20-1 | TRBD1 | CSARDQEGAIVTNEQYF | TGCAGTGCTAGAGATCAAGAGGGGGCTATAGTGACTAACGAGCAGTACTTC
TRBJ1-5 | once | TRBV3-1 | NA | CASNQAGQPQHF | TGTGCCAGCAACCAAGCCGGTCAGCCCCAGCATTTT
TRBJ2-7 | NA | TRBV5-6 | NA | CASSLYWAHGDYEQYF | TGTGCCAGCAGTTTGTATTGGGCTCACGGGGACTACGAGCAGTACTTC
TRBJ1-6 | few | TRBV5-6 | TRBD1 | CASSGPGQYSNSPLHF | TGTGCCAGCAGCGGGCCGGGACAGTATAGCAATTCACCCCTCCACTTT
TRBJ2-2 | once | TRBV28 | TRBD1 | CASSFRVTGGYTGELFF | TGTGCCAGCAGTTTTAGGGTGACAGGGGGCTACACCGGGGAGCTGTTTTTT
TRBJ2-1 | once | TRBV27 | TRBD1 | CASSRGTGGASYNEQFF | TGTGCCAGCAGTCGGGGGACAGGGGGTGCCTCCTACAATGAGCAGTTCTTC
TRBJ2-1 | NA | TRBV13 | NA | CASSQTLAPEQFF | TGTGCCAGCAGCCAAACTCTAGCGCCAGAGCAGTTCTTC
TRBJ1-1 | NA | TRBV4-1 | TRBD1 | CASSPDRAASEAFF | TGCGCCAGCAGCCCGGACAGGGCGGCTTCTGAAGCTTTCTTT
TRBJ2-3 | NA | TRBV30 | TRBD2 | CAWTSGGAIDTQYF | TGTGCCTGGACTAGCGGGGGGGCCATAGATACGCAGTATTTT
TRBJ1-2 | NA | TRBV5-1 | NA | CASSLAPGGARDGYTF | TGCGCCAGCAGCTTGGCCCCTGGGGGGGCTAGAGATGGCTACACCTTC
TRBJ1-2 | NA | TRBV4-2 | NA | CASSQAGGPYGYTF | TGTGCCAGCAGCCAAGCGGGGGGTCCCTATGGCTACACCTTC
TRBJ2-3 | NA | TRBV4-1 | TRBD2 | CASSQVGLAAITDTQYF | TGCGCCAGCAGCCAAGTGGGACTAGCGGCGATCACAGATACGCAGTATTTT
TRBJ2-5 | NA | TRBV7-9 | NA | CASSLAGVKETQYF | TGTGCCAGCAGCTTAGCGGGAGTTAAGGAGACCCAGTACTTC
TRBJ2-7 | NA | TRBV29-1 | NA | CSVEGGKVYEQYF | TGCAGCGTTGAAGGAGGGAAAGTCTACGAGCAGTACTTC
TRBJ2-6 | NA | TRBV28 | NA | CAGGGPDGAGANVLTF | TGTGCCGGGGGGGGCCCAGATGGAGCTGGGGCCAACGTCCTGACTTTC
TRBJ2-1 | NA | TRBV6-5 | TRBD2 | CASSSGGPKNEQFF | TGTGCCAGCAGTAGCGGGGGGCCGAAGAATGAGCAGTTCTTC
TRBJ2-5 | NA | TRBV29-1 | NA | CSVEDRDVQETQYF | TGCAGCGTTGAAGACCGAGATGTCCAAGAGACCCAGTACTTC
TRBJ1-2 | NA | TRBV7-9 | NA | CASSSGRMGLGDDGYTF | TGTGCCAGCAGCTCCGGACGGATGGGGCTAGGGGACGATGGCTACACCTTC
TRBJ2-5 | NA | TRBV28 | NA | CASRPIRDTWEQETQYF | TGTGCCAGCAGGCCGATCCGGGACACTTGGGAACAAGAGACCCAGTACTTC
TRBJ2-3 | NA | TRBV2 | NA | CASSGRDAADTQYF | TGTGCCAGCAGTGGAAGGGATGCAGCAGATACGCAGTATTTT
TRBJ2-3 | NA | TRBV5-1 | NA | CASSLSGFLTDTQYF | TGCGCCAGCAGCTTGTCGGGTTTCCTCACAGATACGCAGTATTTT
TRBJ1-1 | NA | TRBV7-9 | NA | CASSPGGEGYTEAFF | TGTGCCAGCAGCCCGGGGGGGGAGGGGTACACTGAAGCTTTCTTT
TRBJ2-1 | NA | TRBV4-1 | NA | CASSQGDAIVNEQFF | TGCGCCAGCAGCCAAGGGGACGCTATTGTCAATGAGCAGTTCTTC
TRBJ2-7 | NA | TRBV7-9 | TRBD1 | CASSLGQGGLSYEQYF | TGTGCCAGCAGCCTTGGACAGGGGGGCTTGTCCTACGAGCAGTACTTC
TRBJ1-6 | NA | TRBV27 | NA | CASSDTGLTPLHF | TGTGCCAGCAGCGACACAGGGTTGACACCCCTCCACTTT
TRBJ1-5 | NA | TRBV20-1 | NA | CSASNSNQPQHF | TGCAGTGCTAGTAATAGCAATCAGCCCCAGCATTTT
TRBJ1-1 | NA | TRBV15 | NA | CATSALLTAKAFF | TGTGCCACCAGCGCGCTCCTGACGGCCAAAGCTTTCTTT
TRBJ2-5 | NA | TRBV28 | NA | CASSLTGTPTGETQYF | TGTGCCAGCAGTCTAACCGGGACGCCGACTGGAGAGACCCAGTACTTC
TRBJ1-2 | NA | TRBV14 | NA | CASSQVGVTYGYTF | TGTGCCAGCAGCCAAGTGGGGGTGACCTATGGCTACACCTTC
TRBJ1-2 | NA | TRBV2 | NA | CASSEAADNYGYTF | TGTGCCAGCAGTGAAGCGGCGGATAACTATGGCTACACCTTC
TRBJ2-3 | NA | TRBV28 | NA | CASSLERVTDTQYF | TGTGCCAGCAGTTTGGAAAGGGTCACAGATACGCAGTATTTT
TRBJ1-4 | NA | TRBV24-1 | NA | CATSEGEKLFF | TGTGCCACCAGTGAGGGTGAAAAACTGTTTTTT
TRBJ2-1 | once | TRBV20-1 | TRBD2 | CSARGLAGGSYNEQFF | TGCAGTGCTAGGGGTTTAGCGGGGGGCTCCTACAATGAGCAGTTCTTC
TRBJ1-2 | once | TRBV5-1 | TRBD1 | CASSPQGAPVRGYTF | TGCGCCAGCAGCCCACAGGGGGCGCCGGTCCGGGGCTACACCTTC
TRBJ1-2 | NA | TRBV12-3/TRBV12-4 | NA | CASSLRGANYGYTF | TGTGCCAGCAGTCTGAGAGGGGCTAACTATGGCTACACCTTC
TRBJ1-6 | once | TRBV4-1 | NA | CASSQGWAPQENSPLHF | TGCGCCAGCAGCCAAGGGTGGGCCCCACAGGAGAATTCACCCCTCCACTTT
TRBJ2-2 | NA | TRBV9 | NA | CASSDGPYTGELFF | TGTGCCAGCTCAGACGGACCGTACACCGGGGAGCTGTTTTTT
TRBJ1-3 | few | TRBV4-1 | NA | CASSQTGAAGNTIYF | TGCGCCAGCAGCCAAACCGGAGCAGCTGGAAACACCATATATTTT
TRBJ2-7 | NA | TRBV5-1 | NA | CASKYSEGPYEQYF | TGCGCCAGCAAGTATTCGGAGGGGCCCTACGAGCAGTACTTC
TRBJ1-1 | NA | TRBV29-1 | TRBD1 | CSVEVLLDRGSKTEAFF | TGCAGCGTTGAAGTCCTATTAGACAGGGGGAGTAAGACTGAAGCTTTCTTT